The T cell receptor (beta chain) described here comes from a study of blood T cell repertoires in COVID-19. Germline loops: CDR1 SGHTA, CDR2 FQGNSA. After removal of 1 base from V and 7 bases from J, the junction contained 16 bases not matched to a gene. The CDR3 length is 18 residues. Measured with immunoSEQ multiplex PCR; TCRdb has only the in-frame clones, and not every one. The sample consists of about 380,000 clones, around 89% of them appearing once. The sequence came from a woman aged 18-29 years who had recovered from COVID-19. The V gene is TRBV7-2, the J gene TRBJ2-3, with TRBD2 matching 8 bases. Source material: PBMCs or T cells enriched from blood (not recorded which). Here the CDR3 DNA reads TGTGCCAGCAGCTTAGTGTCTCGGGGCGGGGGGCCACAAAATACGCAGTATTTT. Protein product: CASSLVSRGGGPQNTQYF.